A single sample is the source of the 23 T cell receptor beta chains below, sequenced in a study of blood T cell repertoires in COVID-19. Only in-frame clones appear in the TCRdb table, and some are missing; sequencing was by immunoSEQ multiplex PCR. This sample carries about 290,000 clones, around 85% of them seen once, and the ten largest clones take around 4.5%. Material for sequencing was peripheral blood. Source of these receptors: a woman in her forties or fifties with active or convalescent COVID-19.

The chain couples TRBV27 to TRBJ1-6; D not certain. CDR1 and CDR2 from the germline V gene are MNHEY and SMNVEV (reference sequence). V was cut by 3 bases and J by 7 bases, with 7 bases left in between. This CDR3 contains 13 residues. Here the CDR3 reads CASSFPGNSPLHF. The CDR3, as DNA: TGTGCCAGCAGTTTTCCGGGGAATTCACCCCTCCACTTT.

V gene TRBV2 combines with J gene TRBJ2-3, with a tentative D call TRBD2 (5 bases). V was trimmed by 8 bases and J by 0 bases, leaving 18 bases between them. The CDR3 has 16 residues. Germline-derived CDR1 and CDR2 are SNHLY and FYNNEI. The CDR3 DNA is TGTGCCAGCCCGTCGGGGAGCAGTTCTAGCACAGATACGCAGTATTTT. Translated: CASPSGSSSSTDTQYF. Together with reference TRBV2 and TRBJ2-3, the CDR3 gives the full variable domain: EPEVTQTPSHQVTQMGQEVILRCVPISNHLYFYWYRQILGQKVEFLVSFYNNEISEKSEIFDDQFSVERPDGSNFTLKIRSTKLEDSAMYFCASPSGSSSSTDTQYFGPGTRLTVL.

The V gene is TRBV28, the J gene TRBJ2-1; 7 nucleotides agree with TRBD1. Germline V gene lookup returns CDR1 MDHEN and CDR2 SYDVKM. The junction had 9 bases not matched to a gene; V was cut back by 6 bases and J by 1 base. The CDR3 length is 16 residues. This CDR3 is CASRQGDRVSYNEQFF. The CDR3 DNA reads TGTGCCAGCAGACAAGGCGACAGGGTATCCTACAATGAGCAGTTCTTC.

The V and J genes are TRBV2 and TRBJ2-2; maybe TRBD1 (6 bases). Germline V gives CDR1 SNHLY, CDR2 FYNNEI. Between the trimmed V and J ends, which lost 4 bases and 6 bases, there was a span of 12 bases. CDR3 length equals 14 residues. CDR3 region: CASSAYREAGELFF. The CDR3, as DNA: TGTGCCAGCAGTGCGTACAGGGAAGCCGGGGAGCTGTTTTTT.

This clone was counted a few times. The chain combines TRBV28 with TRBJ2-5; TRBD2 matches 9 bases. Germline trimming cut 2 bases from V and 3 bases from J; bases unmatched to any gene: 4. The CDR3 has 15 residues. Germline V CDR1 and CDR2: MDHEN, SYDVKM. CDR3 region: CASSLVTSGKETQYF. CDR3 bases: TGTGCCAGCAGTTTAGTGACTAGCGGCAAAGAGACCCAGTACTTC. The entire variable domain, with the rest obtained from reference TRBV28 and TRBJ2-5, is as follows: DVKVTQSSRYLVKRTGEKVFLECVQDMDHENMFWYRQDPGLGLRLIYFSYDVKMKEKGDIPEGYSVSREKKERFSLILESASTNQTSMYLCASSLVTSGKETQYFGPGTRLLVL.

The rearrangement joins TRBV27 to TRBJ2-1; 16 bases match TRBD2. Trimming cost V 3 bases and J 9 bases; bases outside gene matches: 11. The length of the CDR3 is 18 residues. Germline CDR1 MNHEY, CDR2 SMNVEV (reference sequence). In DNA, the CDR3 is TGTGCCAGCAGTTTCCGGGGGACTAGCGGGAGGGAACGAATTGAGCAGTTCTTC. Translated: CASSFRGTSGRERIEQFF.

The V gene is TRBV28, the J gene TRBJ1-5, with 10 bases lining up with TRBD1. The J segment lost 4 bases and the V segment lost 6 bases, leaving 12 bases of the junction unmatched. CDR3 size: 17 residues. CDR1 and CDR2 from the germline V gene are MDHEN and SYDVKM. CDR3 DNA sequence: TGTGCCAGCAGACCTCCGGGACAGGGGAAGGGGAATCAGCCCCAGCATTTT. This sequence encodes CASRPPGQGKGNQPQHF.

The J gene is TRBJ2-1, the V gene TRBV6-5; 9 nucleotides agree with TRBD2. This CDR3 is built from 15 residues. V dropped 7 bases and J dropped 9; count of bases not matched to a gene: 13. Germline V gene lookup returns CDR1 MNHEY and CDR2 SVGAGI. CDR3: CASTPETSGLREQFF. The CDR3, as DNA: TGTGCCAGCACCCCCGAGACTAGCGGCCTCCGTGAGCAGTTCTTC.

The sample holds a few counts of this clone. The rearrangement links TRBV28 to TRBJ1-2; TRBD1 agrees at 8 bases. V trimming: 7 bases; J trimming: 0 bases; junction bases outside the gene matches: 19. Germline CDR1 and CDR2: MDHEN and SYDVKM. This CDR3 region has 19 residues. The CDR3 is CASKSPVGQGEMTNYGYTF. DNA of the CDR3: TGTGCCAGCAAATCCCCTGTAGGACAGGGTGAGATGACTAACTATGGCTACACCTTC.

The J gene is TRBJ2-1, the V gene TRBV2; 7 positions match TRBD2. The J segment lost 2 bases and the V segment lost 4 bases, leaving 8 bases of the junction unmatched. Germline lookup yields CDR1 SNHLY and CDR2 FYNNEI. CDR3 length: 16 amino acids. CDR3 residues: CASSGLLADPYNEQFF. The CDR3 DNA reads TGTGCCAGCAGTGGGCTGCTAGCGGACCCCTACAATGAGCAGTTCTTC.

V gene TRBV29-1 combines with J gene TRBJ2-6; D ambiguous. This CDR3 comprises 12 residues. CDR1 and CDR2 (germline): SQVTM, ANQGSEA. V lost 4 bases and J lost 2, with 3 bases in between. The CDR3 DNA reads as TGCAGCGTTGTAACTGGGGCCAACGTCCTGACTTTC. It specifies CSVVTGANVLTF.

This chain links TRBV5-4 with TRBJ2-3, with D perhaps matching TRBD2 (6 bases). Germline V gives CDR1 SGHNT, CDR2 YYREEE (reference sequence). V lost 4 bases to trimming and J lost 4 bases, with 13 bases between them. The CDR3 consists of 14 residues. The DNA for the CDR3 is TGTGCCAGCAGCCCTCGGGGGAGGTCAGATACGCAGTATTTT. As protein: CASSPRGRSDTQYF.

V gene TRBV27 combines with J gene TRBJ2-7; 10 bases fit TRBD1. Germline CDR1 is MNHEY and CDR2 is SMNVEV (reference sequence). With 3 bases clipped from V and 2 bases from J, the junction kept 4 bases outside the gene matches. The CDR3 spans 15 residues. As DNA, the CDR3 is TGTGCCAGCAGTTTCGGACAGGGGGGGACCTACGAGCAGTACTTC. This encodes CASSFGQGGTYEQYF.

CDR3 nucleotides: TGTGCCAGCACTTCTGTAGATACGCAGTATTTT. This sequence encodes CASTSVDTQYF. V gene TRBV28 combines with J gene TRBJ2-3, with D unclear. This CDR3 region has 11 residues. Germline lookup yields CDR1 MDHEN and CDR2 SYDVKM. Trimming shortened V by 7 bases and J by 5 bases, and 7 bases separated the two germline ends. Combining the CDR3 with reference TRBV28 and TRBJ2-3 gives the whole variable domain DVKVTQSSRYLVKRTGEKVFLECVQDMDHENMFWYRQDPGLGLRLIYFSYDVKMKEKGDIPEGYSVSREKKERFSLILESASTNQTSMYLCASTSVDTQYFGPGTRLTVL.

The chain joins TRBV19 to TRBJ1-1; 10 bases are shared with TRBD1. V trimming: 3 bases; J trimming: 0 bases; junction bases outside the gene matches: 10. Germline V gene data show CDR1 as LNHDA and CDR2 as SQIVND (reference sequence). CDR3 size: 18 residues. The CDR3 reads CASSIRQGASKMNTEAFF. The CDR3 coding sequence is TGTGCCAGTAGTATCCGACAGGGGGCGAGTAAAATGAACACTGAAGCTTTCTTT.

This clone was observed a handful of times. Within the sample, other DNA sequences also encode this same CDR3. This chain's CDR3 is CASSELAGGYNEQFF. DNA for the CDR3: TGTGCCAGCAGTGAACTAGCGGGAGGGTACAATGAGCAGTTCTTC. The chain carries TRBV6-1 and TRBJ2-1; 12 nucleotides align to TRBD2. Germline V lookup: CDR1 MNHNS, CDR2 SASEGT. The CDR3 has 15 amino acids. Trimming at V came to 2 bases and at J to 4 bases, leaving 0 bases not matched to a gene.

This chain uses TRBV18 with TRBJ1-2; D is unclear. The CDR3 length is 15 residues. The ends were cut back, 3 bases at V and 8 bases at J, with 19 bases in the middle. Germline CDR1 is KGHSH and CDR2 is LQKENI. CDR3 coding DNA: TGTGCCAGCTCACCGACCGGACTTGCATTGGGAGGCTACACCTTC. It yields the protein CASSPTGLALGGYTF.

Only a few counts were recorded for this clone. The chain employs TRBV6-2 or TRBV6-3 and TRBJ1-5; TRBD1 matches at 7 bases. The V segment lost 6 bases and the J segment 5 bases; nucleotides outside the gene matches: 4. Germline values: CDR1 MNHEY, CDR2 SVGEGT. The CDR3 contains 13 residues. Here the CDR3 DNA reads TGTGCCAGCAGCCGGGACAGTTATCAGCCCCAGCATTTT. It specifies CASSRDSYQPQHF.

In nucleotides, the CDR3 is TGTGCCAGCAGCGGTGGTTCGAGACAGGGGGGGTATACCCAGTACTTC. Amino acids: CASSGGSRQGGYTQYF. This chain uses TRBV2 with TRBJ2-5; TRBD1 matches 9 bases. CDR1 SNHLY and CDR2 FYNNEI come from the germline V gene. The CDR3 contains 16 residues. The V gene end was trimmed by 6 bases and the J gene end by 8 bases; junction bases not matched to a gene: 16.

The chain's CDR3 is CATSRDFGGNGYTF. CDR3 coding DNA: TGTGCCACCAGCAGAGATTTTGGGGGGAATGGCTACACCTTC. The chain combines TRBV15 with TRBJ1-2, with D possibly being TRBD1 (5 bases). This CDR3 has 14 amino acids. From germline, CDR1 is LNHNV and CDR2 YYDKDF (reference sequence). Trimming took off 0 bases at V and 6 bases at J, with 11 bases between the two ends.

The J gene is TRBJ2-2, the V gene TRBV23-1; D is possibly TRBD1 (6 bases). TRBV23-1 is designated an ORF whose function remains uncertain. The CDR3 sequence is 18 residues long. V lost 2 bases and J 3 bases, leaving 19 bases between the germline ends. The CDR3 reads CASSQEFAEGTYTGELFF. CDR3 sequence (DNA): TGCGCCAGCAGTCAAGAATTTGCCGAGGGGACATACACCGGGGAGCTGTTTTTT.

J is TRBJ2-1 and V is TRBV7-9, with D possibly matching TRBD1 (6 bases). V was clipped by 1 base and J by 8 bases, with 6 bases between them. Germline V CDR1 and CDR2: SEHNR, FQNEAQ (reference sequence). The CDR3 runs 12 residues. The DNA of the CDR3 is TGTGCCAGCAGCTTAGAGGGGGATGAGCAGTTCTTC. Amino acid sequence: CASSLEGDEQFF.

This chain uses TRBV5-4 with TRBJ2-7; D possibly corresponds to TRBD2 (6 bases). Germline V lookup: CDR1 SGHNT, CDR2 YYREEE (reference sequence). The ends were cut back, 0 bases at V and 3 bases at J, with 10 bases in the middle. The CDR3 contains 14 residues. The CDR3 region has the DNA TGTGCCAGCAGCTTGGGAGGAGGGGACTACGAGCAGTACTTC. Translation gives CASSLGGGDYEQYF.